This TCR beta chain was observed in a study of blood T cell repertoires in COVID-19. As for the study in general: COVID-19 samples, acute and convalescent, were from the United States, Italy and Spain. The cDNA or gDNA used as material had been derived from T cells, B-cell-depleted T cells, or PBMCs.

Looked up from germline, CDR1 is MNHEY and CDR2 is SMNVEV (reference sequence). The CDR3 extends over 15 amino acids. V dropped 5 bases and J dropped 4 bases, with 17 bases sitting between them. Patients at the Seattle site were enrolled during active infection and followed longitudinally. As processed by the authors: The authors estimated nucleated cell counts from reference gene primer amplification. Generated by immunoSEQ multiplex PCR, the TCRdb table keeps only in-frame clones and is missing some. V and J calls and clone size are copied from that table; D and trimming were computed from the DNA. The table lists roughly 180,000 clones, 80% to 85% of them singletons, with around 6.3% in the top ten.

The V and J genes are TRBV27 and TRBJ1-1, with D maybe TRBD1 (5 bases). The TCR sequence derives from a woman in her thirties or forties with COVID-19, enrolled during active disease. The sample comprised peripheral blood. The CDR3 reads CASSRAGRWATEAFF. In DNA form, the CDR3 reads TGTGCCAGCAGTAGAGCAGGGAGGTGGGCCACTGAAGCTTTCTTT.